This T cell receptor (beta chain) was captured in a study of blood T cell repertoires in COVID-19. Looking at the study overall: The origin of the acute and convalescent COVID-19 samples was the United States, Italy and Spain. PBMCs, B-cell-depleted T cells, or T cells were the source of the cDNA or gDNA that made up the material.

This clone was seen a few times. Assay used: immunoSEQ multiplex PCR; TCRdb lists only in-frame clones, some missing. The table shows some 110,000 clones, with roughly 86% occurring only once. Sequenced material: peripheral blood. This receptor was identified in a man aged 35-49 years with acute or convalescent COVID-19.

The CDR3 loop is CAWSEGGRSPLHF. Here the CDR3 DNA reads TGTGCCTGGAGTGAAGGGGGCCGATCACCCCTCCACTTT. The chain is built from TRBV30 and TRBJ1-6; 7 nucleotides line up with TRBD1. The CDR3 is 13 residues long. V was pared by 1 base and J by 10 bases, with 4 bases of the junction left unmatched. Germline assignment: CDR1 GTSNPN and CDR2 SVGIG (reference sequence).